This T cell receptor (beta chain) was sequenced in a study of cytomegalovirus exposure and HLA in healthy donors. The CDR3 is 13 amino acids. The germline V and J ends were trimmed by 0 bases and 7 bases, with 11 bases remaining between them. Germline values: CDR1 SGHNT, CDR2 YYREEE (reference sequence). Assay used: immunoSEQ multiplex PCR; TCRdb lists only in-frame clones, some missing. In the table there are some 260,000 clones, around 91% of which are singletons. The sequencing input was PBMCs. The clonotype comes from a woman in her twenties or thirties in good health and CMV-seronegative. The chain couples TRBV5-4 to TRBJ2-7; TRBD2 might be the D (6 bases). The CDR3 protein is CASSLAGVYEQYF. The CDR3 bases are TGTGCCAGCAGCTTGGCGGGAGTATATGAGCAGTACTTC.